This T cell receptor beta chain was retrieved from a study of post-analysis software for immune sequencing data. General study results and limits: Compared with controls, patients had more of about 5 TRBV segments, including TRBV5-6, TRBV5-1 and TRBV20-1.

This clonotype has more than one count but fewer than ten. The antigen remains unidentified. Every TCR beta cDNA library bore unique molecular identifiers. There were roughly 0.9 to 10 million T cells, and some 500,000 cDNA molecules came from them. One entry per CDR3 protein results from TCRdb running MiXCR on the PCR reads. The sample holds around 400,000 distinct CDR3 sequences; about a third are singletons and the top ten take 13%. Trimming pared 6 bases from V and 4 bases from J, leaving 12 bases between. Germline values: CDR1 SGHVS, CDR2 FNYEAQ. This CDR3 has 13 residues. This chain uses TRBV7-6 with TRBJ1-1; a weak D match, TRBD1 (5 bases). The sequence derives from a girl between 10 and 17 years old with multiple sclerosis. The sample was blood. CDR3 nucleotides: TGTGCCAGCAGTCCGGCAGGGCCCACTGAAGCTTTCTTT. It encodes CASSPAGPTEAFF.